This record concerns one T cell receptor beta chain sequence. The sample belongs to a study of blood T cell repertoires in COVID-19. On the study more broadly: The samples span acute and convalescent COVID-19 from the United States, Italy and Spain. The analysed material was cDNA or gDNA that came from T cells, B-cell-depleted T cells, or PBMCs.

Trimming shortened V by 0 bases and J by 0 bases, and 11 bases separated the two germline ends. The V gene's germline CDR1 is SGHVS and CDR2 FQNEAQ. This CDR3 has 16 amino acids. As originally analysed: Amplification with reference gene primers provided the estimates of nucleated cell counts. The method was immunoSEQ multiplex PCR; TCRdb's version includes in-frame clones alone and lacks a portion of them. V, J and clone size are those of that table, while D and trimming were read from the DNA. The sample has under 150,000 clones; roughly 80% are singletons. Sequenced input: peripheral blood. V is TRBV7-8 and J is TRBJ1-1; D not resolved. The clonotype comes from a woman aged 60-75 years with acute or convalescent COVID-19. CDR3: CASSLAVESMNTEAFF. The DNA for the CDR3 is TGTGCCAGCAGCTTAGCTGTAGAATCCATGAACACTGAAGCTTTCTTT.